This T cell receptor (beta chain) was profiled in a study of blood T cell repertoires in COVID-19. Study details: In each case, the material was cDNA or gDNA derived from T cells, B-cell-depleted T cells, or PBMCs.

This CDR3 is built from 11 residues. CDR1 and CDR2 from the germline V gene are SGHRS and YFSETQ. The ends lost 7 bases at V and 7 bases at J; junction bases unmatched: 2. Methods used by the authors: By means of reference gene primer amplification, nucleated cell counts were estimated. The method was immunoSEQ multiplex PCR; TCRdb's version includes in-frame clones alone and lacks a portion of them. That table supplies the V and J calls and clone size; D and trimming were determined from the DNA. This sample has 300,000 to 400,000 clones, with 85% to 90% found just once. This TCR derives from a human donor in a cohort sampled during active COVID-19. The sequenced sample was peripheral blood. The chain carries TRBV5-1 and TRBJ2-7; 10 bases line up with TRBD1. For the CDR3, the DNA is TGCGCCAGCGGGGACAGGGGAGAGCAGTACTTC. Translating it yields CASGDRGEQYF.